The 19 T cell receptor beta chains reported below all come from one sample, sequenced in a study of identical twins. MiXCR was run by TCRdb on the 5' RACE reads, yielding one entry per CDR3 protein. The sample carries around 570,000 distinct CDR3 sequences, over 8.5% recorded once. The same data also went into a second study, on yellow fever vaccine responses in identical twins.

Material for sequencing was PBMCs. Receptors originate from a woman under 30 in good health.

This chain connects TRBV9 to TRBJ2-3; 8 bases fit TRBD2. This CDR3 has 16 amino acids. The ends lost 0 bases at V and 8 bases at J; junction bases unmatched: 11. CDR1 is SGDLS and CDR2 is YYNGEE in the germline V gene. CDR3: CASSVGGGGGFSTQYF. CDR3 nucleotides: TGTGCCAGCAGCGTAGGGGGGGGCGGGGGGTTTTCTACGCAGTATTTT.

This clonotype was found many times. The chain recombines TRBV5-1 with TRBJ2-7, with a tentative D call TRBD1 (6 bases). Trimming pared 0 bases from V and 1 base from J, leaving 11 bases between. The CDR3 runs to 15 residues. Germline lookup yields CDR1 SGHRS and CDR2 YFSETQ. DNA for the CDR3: TGCGCCAGCAGCTTGGCCGCAGGGGTATCCTACGAGCAGTACTTC. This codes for CASSLAAGVSYEQYF.

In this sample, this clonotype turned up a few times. CDR3 bases: TGTGCCTGGAGCTCGATGGATACGCAGTATTTT. Its translation: CAWSSMDTQYF. This chain uses TRBV30 with TRBJ2-3; D unclear. Looked up from germline, CDR1 is GTSNPN and CDR2 is SVGIG (reference sequence). The germline V and J ends were trimmed by 3 bases and 6 bases, with 7 bases remaining between them. The CDR3 covers 11 residues. Supplemented by reference TRBV30 and TRBJ2-3, the full variable domain reads SQTIHQWPATLVQPVGSPLSLECTVEGTSNPNLYWYRQAAGRGLQLLFYSVGIGQISSEVPQNLSASRPQDRQFILSSKKLLLSDSGFYLCAWSSMDTQYFGPGTRLTVL.

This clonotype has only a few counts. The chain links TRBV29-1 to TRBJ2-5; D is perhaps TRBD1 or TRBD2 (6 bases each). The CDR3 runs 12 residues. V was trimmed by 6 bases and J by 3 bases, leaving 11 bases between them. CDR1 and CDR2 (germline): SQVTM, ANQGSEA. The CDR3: CSVQGGEETQYF. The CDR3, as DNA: TGCAGCGTACAGGGAGGTGAAGAGACCCAGTACTTC. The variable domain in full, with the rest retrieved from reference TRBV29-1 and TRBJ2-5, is SAVISQKPSRDICQRGTSLTIQCQVDSQVTMMFWYRQQPGQSLTLIATANQGSEATYESGFVIDKFPISRPNLTFSTLTVSNMSPEDSSIYLCSVQGGEETQYFGPGTRLLVL.

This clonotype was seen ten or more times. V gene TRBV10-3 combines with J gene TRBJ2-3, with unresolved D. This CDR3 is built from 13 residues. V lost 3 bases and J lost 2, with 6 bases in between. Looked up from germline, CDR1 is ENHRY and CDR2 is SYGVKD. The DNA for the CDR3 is TGTGCCATCAGTGAAGAGTACACAGATACGCAGTATTTT. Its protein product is CAISEEYTDTQYF.

CDR3 bases: TGTGCCAGCAGCTTAAGGGTCCGGGGCAATGAGCAGTTCTTC. As protein: CASSLRVRGNEQFF. This sequence joins TRBV7-3 and TRBJ2-1; perhaps TRBD2 as D (5 bases). This CDR3 contains 14 residues. The germline CDR1 and CDR2 sequences are SGHTA and FQGTGA. Trimming took 1 base from V and 6 from J, leaving 10 bases between them.

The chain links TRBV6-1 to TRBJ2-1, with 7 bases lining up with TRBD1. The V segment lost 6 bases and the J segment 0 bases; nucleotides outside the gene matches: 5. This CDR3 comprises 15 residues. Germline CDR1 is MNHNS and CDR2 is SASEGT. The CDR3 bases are TGTGCCAGCAGACACCGGGACAGCTCCTACAATGAGCAGTTCTTC. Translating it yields CASRHRDSSYNEQFF.

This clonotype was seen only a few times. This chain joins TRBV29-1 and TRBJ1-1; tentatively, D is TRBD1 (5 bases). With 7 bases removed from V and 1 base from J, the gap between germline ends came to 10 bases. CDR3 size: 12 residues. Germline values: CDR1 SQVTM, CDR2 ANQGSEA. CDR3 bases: TGCAGCGAAACCGGGGCGAACACTGAAGCTTTCTTT. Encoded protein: CSETGANTEAFF.

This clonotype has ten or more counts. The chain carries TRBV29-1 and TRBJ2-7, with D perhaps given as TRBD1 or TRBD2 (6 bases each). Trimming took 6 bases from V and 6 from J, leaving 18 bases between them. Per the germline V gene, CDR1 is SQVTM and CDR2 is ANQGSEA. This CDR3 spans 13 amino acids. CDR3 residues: CSVGGQGYGEQYF. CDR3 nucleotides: TGCAGCGTCGGAGGGCAGGGGTATGGCGAGCAGTACTTC.

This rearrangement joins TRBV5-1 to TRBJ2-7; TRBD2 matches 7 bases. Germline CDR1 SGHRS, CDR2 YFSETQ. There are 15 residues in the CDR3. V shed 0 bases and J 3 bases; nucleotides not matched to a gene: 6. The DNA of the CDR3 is TGCGCCAGCAGCTTGGCGTCTAGCGGACTCTACGAGCAGTACTTC. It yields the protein CASSLASSGLYEQYF.

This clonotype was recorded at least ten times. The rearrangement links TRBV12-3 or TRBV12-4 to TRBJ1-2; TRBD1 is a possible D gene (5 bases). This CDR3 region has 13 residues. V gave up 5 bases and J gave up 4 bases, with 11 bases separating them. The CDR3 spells CASSIRDGYGYTF. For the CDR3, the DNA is TGTGCCAGCAGTATCCGGGACGGCTATGGCTACACCTTC.

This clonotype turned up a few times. CDR3 in amino acids: CASSYVGLDNEQFF. The CDR3 DNA sequence: TGTGCCAGCAGTTACGTGGGGCTAGACAATGAGCAGTTCTTC. The V call is TRBV6-5, the J call TRBJ2-1; D is possibly TRBD1 (5 bases). This CDR3 is 14 amino acids long. Trimming took 2 bases from V and 5 from J, leaving 10 bases between them. CDR1 and CDR2 from the germline V gene are MNHEY and SVGAGI.

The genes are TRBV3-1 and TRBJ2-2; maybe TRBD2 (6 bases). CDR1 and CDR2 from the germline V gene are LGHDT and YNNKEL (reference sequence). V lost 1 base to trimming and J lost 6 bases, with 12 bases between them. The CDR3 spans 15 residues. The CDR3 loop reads CASSQGTGVAGELFF. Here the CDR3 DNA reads TGTGCCAGCAGCCAAGGAACGGGGGTGGCCGGGGAGCTGTTTTTT.

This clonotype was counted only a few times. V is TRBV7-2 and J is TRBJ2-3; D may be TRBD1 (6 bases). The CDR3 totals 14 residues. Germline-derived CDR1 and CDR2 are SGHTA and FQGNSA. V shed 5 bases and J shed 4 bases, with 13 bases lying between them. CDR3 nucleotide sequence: TGTGCCAGCAGCCCGCCCCACAGGGCAGATACGCAGTATTTT. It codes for CASSPPHRADTQYF.

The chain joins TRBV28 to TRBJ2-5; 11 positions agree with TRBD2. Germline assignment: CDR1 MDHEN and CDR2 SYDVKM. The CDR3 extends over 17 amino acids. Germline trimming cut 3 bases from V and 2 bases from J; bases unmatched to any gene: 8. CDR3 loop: CASSFLAGGPGQETQYF. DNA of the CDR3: TGTGCCAGCAGTTTTTTAGCGGGAGGGCCTGGGCAAGAGACCCAGTACTTC.

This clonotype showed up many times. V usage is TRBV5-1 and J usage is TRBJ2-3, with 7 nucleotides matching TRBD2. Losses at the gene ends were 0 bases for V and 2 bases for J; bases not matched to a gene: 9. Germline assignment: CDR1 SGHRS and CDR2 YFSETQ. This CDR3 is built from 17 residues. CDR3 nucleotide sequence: TGCGCCAGCAGCTTGGATCTACTAGCGCGTTTCACAGATACGCAGTATTTT. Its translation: CASSLDLLARFTDTQYF.

The CDR3 loop reads CASSLTGLNSPLHF. The CDR3 nucleotides are TGTGCCAGCAGCCTCACAGGGCTGAATTCACCCCTCCACTTT. The gene calls are TRBV3-1 and TRBJ1-6; a weak D match, TRBD1 (6 bases). CDR3 length: 14 amino acids. The ends were cut back, 4 bases at V and 7 bases at J, with 11 bases in the middle. Germline V CDR1 and CDR2: LGHDT, YNNKEL (reference sequence).

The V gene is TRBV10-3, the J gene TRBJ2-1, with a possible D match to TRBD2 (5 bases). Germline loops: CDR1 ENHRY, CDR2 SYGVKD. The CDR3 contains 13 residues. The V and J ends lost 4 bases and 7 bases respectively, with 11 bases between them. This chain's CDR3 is CAISGRTDNEQFF. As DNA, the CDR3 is TGTGCCATCAGTGGCCGGACTGATAATGAGCAGTTCTTC.

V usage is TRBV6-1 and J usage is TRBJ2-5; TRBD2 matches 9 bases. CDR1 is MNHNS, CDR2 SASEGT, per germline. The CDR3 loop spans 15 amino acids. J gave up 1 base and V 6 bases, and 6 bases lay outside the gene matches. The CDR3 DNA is TGTGCCAGCAGGGCTGGCGGGGGGGCCCAAGAGACCCAGTACTTC. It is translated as CASRAGGGAQETQYF.